This TCR beta chain was sequenced in a study of blood T cells in healthy people across ages. Study results and caveats: Among long-lived donors, naive CD4+ cells were more numerous and diversity higher than in aged donors. Per million T cells, the diversity of TCR beta decreased roughly linearly as age advanced.

This clonotype was counted only a few times. Its antigen is undetermined. Primed by a sample-barcoded 5' primer and a J-beta primer mix, a second PCR proceeded for 7 to 11 cycles. One entry per CDR3 protein results from TCRdb running MiXCR on the 5' RACE reads. The data contain hundreds of thousands of distinct CDR3 sequences, roughly 43% of them singletons. This CDR3 region has 14 residues. V lost 6 bases and J lost 7, with 15 bases in between. This clonotype was sampled from a man at least 80 years old in good health. Material: blood. The rearrangement joins TRBV12-3 or TRBV12-4 to TRBJ1-4, with D tentatively TRBD1 (5 bases). CDR3 nucleotides: TGTGCCAGCAGCATCCAGGGCGGGGGTGAAAAACTGTTTTTT. It yields the protein CASSIQGGGEKLFF.